This entry describes one TCR beta chain. Its specificity is not known. The sample comes from a study of CD8+CD57+ T cells in acquired aplastic anemia. Study background: The DNA of sorted CD4+ and CD8+ cells averaged 3.2 ug.

V was trimmed by 1 base and J by 7 bases, leaving 11 bases between them. CDR3 length equals 15 residues. CDR1 is LNHDA and CDR2 is SQIVND in the germline V gene (reference sequence). Broader study findings: The CD8+ Simpson's diversity of patients and controls was not significantly different. Patients and controls shared some 30 CD8+ CDR3 sequences.

Patients picked for sequencing had shown CD8+CD57+ cell expansion detected by flow cytometry. All patients were therapy-naive when blood was sampled. Profiles of TCR beta VDJ and CDR3 were generated from a genomic DNA template. One entry per CDR3 protein, called by TCRdb with MiXCR from the reads. The sample holds 200,000 or so distinct CDR3 sequences, less than 60% seen once. Sequenced input: sorted CD4+, CD8+, or CD8+CD57+ T cells (not recorded which) from PBMCs. This rearrangement joins TRBV19 to TRBJ1-6; D not certain. The origin of this receptor is a human donor with aplastic anemia. The CDR3 nucleotides are TGTGCCAGTAGTATAGGAAGGCAGAGGAATTCACCCCTCCACTTT. It encodes CASSIGRQRNSPLHF.